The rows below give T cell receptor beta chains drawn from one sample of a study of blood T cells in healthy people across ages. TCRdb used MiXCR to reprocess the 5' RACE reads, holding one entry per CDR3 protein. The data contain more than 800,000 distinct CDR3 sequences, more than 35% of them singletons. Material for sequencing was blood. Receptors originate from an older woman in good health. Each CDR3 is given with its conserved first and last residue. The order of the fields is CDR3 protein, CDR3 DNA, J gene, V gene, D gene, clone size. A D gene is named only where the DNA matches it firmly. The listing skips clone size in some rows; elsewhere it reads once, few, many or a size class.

CDR3aa: CASSQDWGRYEQYF
CDR3nt: TGTGCCAGCAGCCAAGACTGGGGGCGTTACGAGCAGTACTTC
j_gene: TRBJ2-7
v_gene: TRBV14
d_gene: -
abundance: many

CDR3aa: CASSLRSSNQPQHF
CDR3nt: TGTGCCAGCAGTCTCAGGAGTAGCAATCAGCCCCAGCATTTT
j_gene: TRBJ1-5
v_gene: TRBV27
d_gene: -
abundance: -

CDR3aa: CASSPRPSSSYNEQFF
CDR3nt: TGTGCCAGCTCACCCAGACCTAGCTCGTCCTACAATGAGCAGTTCTTC
j_gene: TRBJ2-1
v_gene: TRBV18
d_gene: -
abundance: -

CDR3aa: CASSLLTGGGYTEAFF
CDR3nt: TGTGCCAGCAGTTTATTGACAGGGGGGGGTTACACTGAAGCTTTCTTT
j_gene: TRBJ1-1
v_gene: TRBV27
d_gene: TRBD1
abundance: few

CDR3aa: CATSQVGDNEQFF
CDR3nt: TGTGCCACCAGTCAAGTGGGCGACAATGAGCAGTTCTTC
j_gene: TRBJ2-1
v_gene: TRBV15
d_gene: -
abundance: -

CDR3aa: CSYGGTSGYNEQFF
CDR3nt: TGCAGCTATGGGGGGACTAGCGGATACAATGAGCAGTTCTTC
j_gene: TRBJ2-1
v_gene: TRBV29-1
d_gene: TRBD2
abundance: -

CDR3aa: CSVELASIADEQYF
CDR3nt: TGCAGCGTTGAACTTGCGTCAATAGCCGACGAGCAGTACTTC
j_gene: TRBJ2-7
v_gene: TRBV29-1
d_gene: -
abundance: -

CDR3aa: CASSLGAHLNSYNEQFF
CDR3nt: TGTGCCAGCAGCTTAGGTGCCCATCTAAACTCCTACAATGAGCAGTTCTTC
j_gene: TRBJ2-1
v_gene: TRBV11-2
d_gene: -
abundance: -

CDR3aa: CSARDGSREGFNEQYF
CDR3nt: TGCAGTGCTAGAGATGGGTCGCGGGAGGGATTTAACGAGCAGTACTTC
j_gene: TRBJ2-7
v_gene: TRBV20-1
d_gene: TRBD2
abundance: few

CDR3aa: CASSQDGLAKYEQYF
CDR3nt: TGTGCCAGCAGCCAAGATGGACTAGCGAAGTACGAGCAGTACTTC
j_gene: TRBJ2-7
v_gene: TRBV3-1
d_gene: TRBD2
abundance: few